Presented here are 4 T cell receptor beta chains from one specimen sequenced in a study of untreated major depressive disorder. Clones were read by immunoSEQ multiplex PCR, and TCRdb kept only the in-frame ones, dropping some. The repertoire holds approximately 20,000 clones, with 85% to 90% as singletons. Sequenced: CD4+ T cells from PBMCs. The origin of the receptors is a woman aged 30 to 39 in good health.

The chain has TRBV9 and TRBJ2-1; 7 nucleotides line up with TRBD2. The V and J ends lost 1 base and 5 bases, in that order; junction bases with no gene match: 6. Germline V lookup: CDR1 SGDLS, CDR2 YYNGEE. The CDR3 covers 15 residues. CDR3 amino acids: CASSVLSLADNEQFF. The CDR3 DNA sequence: TGTGCCAGCAGCGTACTTAGCCTAGCGGACAATGAGCAGTTCTTC.

CDR3 in amino acids: CASSTPTGSNQPQHF. The CDR3 DNA reads TGTGCCAGTAGTACCCCTACAGGGAGCAATCAGCCCCAGCATTTT. V is TRBV19 and J is TRBJ1-5, with D possibly being TRBD1 (6 bases). V lost 4 bases to trimming and J lost 1 base, with 11 bases between them. The CDR3 spans 15 residues. The germline gives CDR1 LNHDA, CDR2 SQIVND (reference sequence).

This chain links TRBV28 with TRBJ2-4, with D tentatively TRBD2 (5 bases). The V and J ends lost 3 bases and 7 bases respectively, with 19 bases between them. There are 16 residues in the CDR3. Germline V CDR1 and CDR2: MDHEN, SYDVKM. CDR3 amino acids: CASSLDGGESWNIQYF. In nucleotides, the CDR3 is TGTGCCAGCAGTTTGGACGGAGGAGAGAGTTGGAACATTCAGTACTTC.

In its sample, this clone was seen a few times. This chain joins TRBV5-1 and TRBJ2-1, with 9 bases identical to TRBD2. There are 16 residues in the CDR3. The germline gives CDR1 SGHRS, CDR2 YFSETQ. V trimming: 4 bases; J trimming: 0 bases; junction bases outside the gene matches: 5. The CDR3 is CASSTGLASSYNEQFF. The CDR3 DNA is TGCGCCAGCAGCACTGGACTAGCGAGCTCCTACAATGAGCAGTTCTTC.